Following are 24 T cell receptor beta chains from one sample sequenced in a study of blood T cell repertoires in COVID-19. The assay was immunoSEQ multiplex PCR, and TCRdb's table has in-frame clones only and misses some. This sample has 85,000 to 130,000 clones, with 76% found just once. Sequenced material: peripheral blood. The source of these receptors is an elderly man with COVID-19, enrolled during active disease.

This chain links TRBV19 with TRBJ2-3; TRBD2 matches at 9 bases. The CDR3 length is 17 residues. Per germline, CDR1 LNHDA and CDR2 SQIVND (reference sequence). After removal of 6 bases from V and 7 bases from J, the junction contained 17 bases not matched to a gene. DNA for the CDR3: TGTGCCAGTAGGCCTAGACTAGCGGAGACCCCCTTCAATACGCAGTATTTT. This codes for CASRPRLAETPFNTQYF.

V is TRBV2 and J is TRBJ2-1; 10 bases line up with TRBD2. V lost 2 bases to trimming and J lost 7 bases; unmatched junction nucleotides: 8. This CDR3 has 16 amino acids. Germline CDR1 reads SNHLY; CDR2 reads FYNNEI. CDR3 residues: CASSEWSGRASNEQFF. The CDR3 region has the DNA TGTGCCAGCAGTGAATGGAGCGGGAGGGCCTCGAATGAGCAGTTCTTC. Complete variable domain (other parts from reference TRBV2 and TRBJ2-1): EPEVTQTPSHQVTQMGQEVILRCVPISNHLYFYWYRQILGQKVEFLVSFYNNEISEKSEIFDDQFSVERPDGSNFTLKIRSTKLEDSAMYFCASSEWSGRASNEQFFGPGTRLTVL.

V gene TRBV27 combines with J gene TRBJ1-2; D call uncertain. Trimming took off 3 bases at V and 6 bases at J, with 17 bases between the two ends. Germline CDR1 and CDR2: MNHEY and SMNVEV (reference sequence). This CDR3 is 15 amino acids long. The CDR3 DNA follows: TGTGCCAGCAGTTTCCTGAACCGGGGAGCTAATGGCTACACCTTC. It codes for CASSFLNRGANGYTF.

V usage is TRBV6-2 or TRBV6-3 and J usage is TRBJ1-5, with 8 bases aligning to TRBD1. Unmatched junction bases numbered 23, after V lost 8 bases and J lost 11 bases. Germline loops: CDR1 MNHEY, CDR2 SVGEGT. This CDR3 has 17 residues. Here the CDR3 reads CASRPHGQGAQGVAQHF. CDR3 sequence (DNA): TGTGCCAGCCGCCCGCATGGTCAGGGGGCCCAGGGGGTGGCCCAGCATTTT.

The rearrangement uses TRBV4-2 and TRBJ2-1, with 9 bases matching TRBD1. The CDR3 sequence is 14 residues long. Trimming cost V 4 bases and J 6 bases; bases outside gene matches: 4. CDR1 and CDR2 (germline): LGHNA, YNFKEQ. The CDR3 loop reads CASSPGQGSNEQFF. CDR3 DNA: TGTGCCAGCAGCCCCGGACAGGGGAGCAATGAGCAGTTCTTC.

The chain has TRBV6-1 and TRBJ1-5; perhaps TRBD1 as D (6 bases). The CDR3 is 15 amino acids. Deletions cut 7 bases from V and 0 bases from J, with 13 bases between. Germline-derived CDR1 and CDR2 are MNHNS and SASEGT. This chain's CDR3 is CASILQGYSNQPQHF. DNA of the CDR3: TGTGCCAGCATCCTACAGGGCTATAGCAATCAGCCCCAGCATTTT.

This clone was seen only a few times. The chain couples TRBV12-3 or TRBV12-4 to TRBJ1-2; 7 bases are shared with TRBD1. The CDR3 consists of 13 residues. V shed 6 bases and J 2 bases; nucleotides not matched to a gene: 3. The CDR3 DNA reads as TGTGCCAGCAGCCCGGGACAGAACTATGGCTACACCTTC. It codes for CASSPGQNYGYTF.

V gene TRBV27 combines with J gene TRBJ2-5, with 12 bases aligning to TRBD1. The CDR3 totals 15 residues. Germline V gene lookup returns CDR1 MNHEY and CDR2 SMNVEV (reference sequence). J was trimmed by 5 bases and V by 5 bases; bases with no gene match: 6. The CDR3 loop reads CASSPGTGGRETQYF. The CDR3 DNA reads TGTGCCAGCAGTCCAGGGACAGGGGGCCGGGAGACCCAGTACTTC.

The chain couples TRBV7-6 to TRBJ1-2; 7 nucleotides agree with TRBD1. Germline V gene sequence: CDR1 SGHVS, CDR2 FNYEAQ. The J segment lost 3 bases and the V segment lost 5 bases, leaving 9 bases of the junction unmatched. The CDR3 is 15 residues long. CDR3 DNA sequence: TGTGCCAGCAGCCCCGGGACAGCCAAGGACTATGGCTACACCTTC. Residues: CASSPGTAKDYGYTF.

The rearrangement links TRBV5-1 to TRBJ2-5; TRBD2 agrees at 10 bases. This CDR3 has 15 amino acids. The V gene's germline CDR1 is SGHRS and CDR2 YFSETQ. The V and J ends lost 4 bases and 2 bases, in that order; junction bases with no gene match: 5. This CDR3 is CASSASGRGQETQYF. The DNA for the CDR3 is TGCGCCAGCAGCGCGAGCGGGAGGGGGCAAGAGACCCAGTACTTC.

The chain links TRBV28 to TRBJ1-6, with D possibly being TRBD1 (5 bases). The germline V gene has CDR1 MDHEN and CDR2 SYDVKM. Between the trimmed V and J ends, which lost 7 bases and 7 bases, there was a span of 5 bases. The CDR3 has 11 amino acids. In nucleotides, the CDR3 is TGTGCCAGCAACAGGAATTCACCCCTCCACTTT. Translating gives CASNRNSPLHF. Complete variable domain (other parts from reference TRBV28 and TRBJ1-6): DVKVTQSSRYLVKRTGEKVFLECVQDMDHENMFWYRQDPGLGLRLIYFSYDVKMKEKGDIPEGYSVSREKKERFSLILESASTNQTSMYLCASNRNSPLHFGNGTRLTVT.

The chain has TRBV6-1 and TRBJ2-6; no clear D gene. V lost 4 bases and J lost 0, with 10 bases in between. The CDR3 consists of 16 residues. In germline, CDR1 is MNHNS, CDR2 SASEGT. The CDR3 DNA is TGTGCCAGCAGTGTGGCCCTCTTCTCTGGGGCCAACGTCCTGACTTTC. Protein sequence: CASSVALFSGANVLTF.

This chain connects TRBV16 to TRBJ2-5; D not resolved. The CDR3 is 14 amino acids. Deletions cut 0 bases from V and 5 bases from J, with 10 bases between. Germline CDR1 reads KGHSY; CDR2 reads FQNENV. For the CDR3, the DNA is TGTGCCAGCAGCCAATCGGGTGGGCTGGAGACCCAGTACTTC. As protein: CASSQSGGLETQYF. Looking up the rest from reference TRBV16 and TRBJ2-5 gives the full variable domain: GEEVAQTPKHLVRGEGQKAKLYCAPIKGHSYVFWYQQVLKNEFKFLISFQNENVFDETGMPKERFSAKCLPNSPCSLEIQATKLEDSAVYFCASSQSGGLETQYFGPGTRLLVL.

The gene calls are TRBV13 and TRBJ2-3, with 14 bases that match TRBD2. The V gene end was trimmed by 6 bases and the J gene end by 0 bases; junction bases not matched to a gene: 5. The CDR3 runs 17 residues. Germline assignment: CDR1 PRHDT and CDR2 FYEKMQ (reference sequence). The CDR3 is CASSSRLAGGSTDTQYF. CDR3 nucleotides: TGTGCCAGCAGTTCGCGACTAGCGGGAGGGAGCACAGATACGCAGTATTTT.

This clone was recorded a few times. The V call is TRBV6-2 or TRBV6-3, the J call TRBJ2-3; D unresolved. This CDR3 region has 16 residues. V lost 2 bases and J 0 bases, leaving 12 bases between the germline ends. Germline assignment: CDR1 MNHEY and CDR2 SVGEGT. The CDR3 sequence: CASSYSPRESTDTQYF. The DNA of the CDR3 is TGTGCCAGCAGTTACAGTCCCCGCGAAAGCACAGATACGCAGTATTTT.

As DNA, the CDR3 is TGCAGCGTTCTATCCTTTACAGATACGCAGTATTTT. Amino acids: CSVLSFTDTQYF. The V call is TRBV29-1, the J call TRBJ2-3; no firm D call. V was trimmed by 5 bases and J by 3 bases, leaving 9 bases between them. CDR3 size: 12 residues. Germline V gene lookup returns CDR1 SQVTM and CDR2 ANQGSEA.

V gene TRBV5-1 combines with J gene TRBJ2-3; TRBD2 matches at 14 bases. In germline, CDR1 is SGHRS, CDR2 YFSETQ. V shed 4 bases, J shed 5 bases, and the junction held 3 bases outside the gene matches. This CDR3 contains 15 residues. CDR3 sequence: CASSPGLAGVDTQYF. Here the CDR3 DNA reads TGCGCCAGCAGCCCGGGACTAGCGGGAGTAGATACGCAGTATTTT.

The chain uses TRBV7-2 and TRBJ1-1; no definite D call. There are 13 residues in the CDR3. With 3 bases removed from V and 5 bases from J, the gap between germline ends came to 10 bases. CDR1 is SGHTA and CDR2 is FQGNSA in the germline V gene. As DNA, the CDR3 is TGTGCCAGCAGCTTCGTGGGGAGAACTGAAGCTTTCTTT. Translating it yields CASSFVGRTEAFF.

The rearrangement joins TRBV18 to TRBJ1-3; no clear D gene. Trimming left V 2 bases short and J 4 bases short, with 15 bases between. Germline V gives CDR1 KGHSH, CDR2 LQKENI. The CDR3 has 16 amino acids. The CDR3 sequence: CASSPEQLSWGNTIYF. As DNA, the CDR3 is TGTGCCAGCTCACCAGAACAGCTTTCGTGGGGAAACACCATATATTTT.

This CDR3 is CASSPGQGEETQYF. The CDR3 coding sequence is TGTGCCAGCAGCCCGGGACAGGGAGAAGAGACCCAGTACTTC. The J gene is TRBJ2-5, the V gene TRBV7-9, with TRBD1 matching over 9 bases. There are 14 residues in the CDR3. Looked up from germline, CDR1 is SEHNR and CDR2 is FQNEAQ (reference sequence). The V segment lost 5 bases and the J segment 3 bases; nucleotides outside the gene matches: 4. Based on the CDR3 plus reference TRBV7-9 and TRBJ2-5, the full variable domain is DTGVSQNPRHKITKRGQNVTFRCDPISEHNRLYWYRQTLGQGPEFLTYFQNEAQLEKSRLLSDRFSAERPKGSFSTLEIQRTEQGDSAMYLCASSPGQGEETQYFGPGTRLLVL.

This sequence joins TRBV3-1 (or the pseudogene TRBV3-2) and TRBJ2-7; D gene unclear. The germline V gene has CDR1 LGHDT and CDR2 YNNKEL (reference sequence). Trimming cost V 0 bases and J 8 bases, with 11 bases left between them. This CDR3 comprises 13 residues. This CDR3 reads CASSQDPTSQQYF. The CDR3 nucleotides read TGTGCCAGCAGCCAAGATCCTACCTCGCAGCAGTACTTC.

The V call is TRBV29-1, the J call TRBJ2-7; TRBD2 aligns across 10 bases. Unmatched junction bases numbered 6, after V lost 4 bases and J lost 3 bases. Per the germline V gene, CDR1 is SQVTM and CDR2 is ANQGSEA. The CDR3 loop spans 14 amino acids. In nucleotides, the CDR3 is TGCAGCGTTGGAAGTCTAGCGGGGGTCTACGAGCAGTACTTC. The encoded protein is CSVGSLAGVYEQYF.

V and J are TRBV27 and TRBJ2-7; TRBD1 agrees at 7 bases. The CDR3 has 16 amino acids. Germline-derived CDR1 and CDR2 are MNHEY and SMNVEV (reference sequence). J gave up 2 bases and V 5 bases, and 12 bases lay outside the gene matches. CDR3 in DNA: TGTGCCAGCAGTCGACCGTTGGGACAGACACCCTACGAGCAGTACTTC. Protein sequence: CASSRPLGQTPYEQYF.

This clone was seen once. V is TRBV27 and J is TRBJ1-2, with D possibly matching TRBD1 (5 bases). V lost 5 bases and J lost 0, with 10 bases in between. The V gene's germline CDR1 is MNHEY and CDR2 SMNVEV (reference sequence). This CDR3 is 14 amino acids long. The chain's CDR3 is CASSPGGANYGYTF. The DNA of the CDR3 is TGTGCCAGCAGTCCTGGGGGGGCTAACTATGGCTACACCTTC.